This TCR beta chain derives from a study of T cells in Graves' hyperthyroidism and ophthalmopathy. Per germline, CDR1 GTSNPN and CDR2 SVGIG (reference sequence). The CDR3 runs 15 residues. Trimming left V 2 bases short and J 7 bases short, with 18 bases between. Amplification of TCR beta CDR3 regions used RNA as the template. The HTBI primer set served for first-round RT-PCR of the TCR CDR3. TCRdb re-called the multiplex PCR reads through MiXCR, storing one row per CDR3 protein. This sample has about 640,000 distinct CDR3 sequences, with less than 25% found just once. The TCR originated in a man aged 30 to 45 with Graves' ophthalmopathy. The gene calls are TRBV30 and TRBJ2-1, with D uncertain. Input material: blood. The CDR3 DNA is TGTGCCTGGAGTCCAAACGCCCACATCGGAAATGAGCAGTTCTTC. This gives the protein CAWSPNAHIGNEQFF.